This T cell receptor (beta chain) came from a study of T-cell reconstitution after alpha-beta-depleted transplantation in children (dated by TCRdb to 2016 to 2017). Broadly, across the study: The study quantitatively tracked T-cell immune reconstitution after TCRalphabeta/CD19-depleted allogeneic hematopoietic cell transplantation in children using TCR repertoire profiling.

This clonotype has ten or more counts. Its specific antigen is unknown. It has no much larger one-base neighbor in the sample; base qualities were not kept. The library was prepared using PCR. The instrument was an Illumina HiSeq 2500. Molecular barcoding was employed in the preparation of TCR libraries, with unique molecular identifiers being used to normalize TCRbeta repertoire quantification. TCRdb's own reprocessing of the public reads used fastp at Q25 and MiXCR and kept productive beta chains. Rows are unified per CDR3 protein, each entry keeping the most common DNA and genes. The sample records roughly 500,000 distinct CDR3 sequences, about 31% of which are singletons. Roughly 2.5% of the sample comes from the top ten. Per the germline V gene, SGHRS is the CDR1 and YFSETQ is the CDR2. The CDR3, cysteine through phenylalanine, is 13 amino acids long. Only CDR3 DNA is held: 39 bases, read in frame from base 1. V was cut back by 0 bases and J by 8 bases, leaving a gap of 11 bases between them.

The clonotype was recovered from a human donor who donated a stem cell graft to a child with aplastic anemia. Recombination joined TRBV5-1 with TRBJ1-1; there is no confident call for the D gene. The sample here was PBMCs from the stem cell graft donor, taken from the stem cell graft. The nucleotide sequence reads as follows: TGCGCCAGCAGCTTGGAATTAATGACCGAAGCTTTCTTT. This is translated as CASSLELMTEAFF.